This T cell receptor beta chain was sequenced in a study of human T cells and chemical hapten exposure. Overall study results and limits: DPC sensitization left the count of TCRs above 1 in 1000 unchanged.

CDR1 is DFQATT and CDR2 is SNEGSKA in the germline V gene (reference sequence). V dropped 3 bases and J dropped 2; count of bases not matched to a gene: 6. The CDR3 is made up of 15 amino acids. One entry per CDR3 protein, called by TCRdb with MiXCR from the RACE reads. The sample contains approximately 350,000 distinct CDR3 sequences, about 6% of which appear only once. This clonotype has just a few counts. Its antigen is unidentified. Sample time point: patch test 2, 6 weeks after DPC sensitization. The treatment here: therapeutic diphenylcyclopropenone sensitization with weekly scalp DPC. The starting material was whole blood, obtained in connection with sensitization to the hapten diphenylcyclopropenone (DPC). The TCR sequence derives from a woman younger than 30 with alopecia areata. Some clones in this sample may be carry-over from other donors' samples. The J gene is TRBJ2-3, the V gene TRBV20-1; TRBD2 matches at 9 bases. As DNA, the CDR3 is TGCAGTGCTAGTAGTCTAGCGGGGATCACAGATACGCAGTATTTT. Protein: CSASSLAGITDTQYF.